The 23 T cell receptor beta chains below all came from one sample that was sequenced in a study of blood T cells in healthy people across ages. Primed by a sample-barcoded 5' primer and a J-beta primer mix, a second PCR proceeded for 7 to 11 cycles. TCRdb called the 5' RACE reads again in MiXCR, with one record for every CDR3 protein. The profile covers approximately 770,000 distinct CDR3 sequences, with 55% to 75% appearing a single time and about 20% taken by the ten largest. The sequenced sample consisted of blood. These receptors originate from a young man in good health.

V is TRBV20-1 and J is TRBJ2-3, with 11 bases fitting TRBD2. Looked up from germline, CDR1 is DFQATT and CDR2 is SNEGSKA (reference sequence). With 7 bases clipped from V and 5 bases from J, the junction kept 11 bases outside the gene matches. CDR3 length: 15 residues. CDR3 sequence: CSVRGIAGGRDTQYF. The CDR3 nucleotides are TGCAGTGTCCGGGGTATAGCGGGAGGGAGAGATACGCAGTATTTT.

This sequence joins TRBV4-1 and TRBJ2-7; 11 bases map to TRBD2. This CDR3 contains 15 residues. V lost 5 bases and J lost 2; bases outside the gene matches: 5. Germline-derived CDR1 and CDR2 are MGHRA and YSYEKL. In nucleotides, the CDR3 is TGCGCCAGCAGCTTGACTAGCGGGGACCCCTACGAGCAGTACTTC. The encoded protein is CASSLTSGDPYEQYF.

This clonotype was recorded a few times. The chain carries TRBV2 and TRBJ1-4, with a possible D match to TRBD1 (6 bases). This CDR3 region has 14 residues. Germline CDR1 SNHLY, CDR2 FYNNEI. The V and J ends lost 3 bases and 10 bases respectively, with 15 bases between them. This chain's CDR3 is CASSDDRWGGKLFF. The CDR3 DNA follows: TGTGCCAGCAGTGACGACAGGTGGGGAGGAAAACTGTTTTTT.

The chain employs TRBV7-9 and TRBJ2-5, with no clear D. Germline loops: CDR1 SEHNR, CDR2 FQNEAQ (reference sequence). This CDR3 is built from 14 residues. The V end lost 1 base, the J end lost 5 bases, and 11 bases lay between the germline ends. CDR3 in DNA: TGTGCCAGCAGCTTAGTCTTCATGGGGGAGACCCAGTACTTC. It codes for CASSLVFMGETQYF.

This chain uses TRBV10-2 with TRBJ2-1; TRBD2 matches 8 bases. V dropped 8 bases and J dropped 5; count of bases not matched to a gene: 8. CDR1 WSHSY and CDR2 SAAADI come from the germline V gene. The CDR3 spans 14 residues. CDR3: CASRGLAGNNEQFF. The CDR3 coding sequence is TGCGCCAGCCGAGGCCTAGCGGGTAACAATGAGCAGTTCTTC.

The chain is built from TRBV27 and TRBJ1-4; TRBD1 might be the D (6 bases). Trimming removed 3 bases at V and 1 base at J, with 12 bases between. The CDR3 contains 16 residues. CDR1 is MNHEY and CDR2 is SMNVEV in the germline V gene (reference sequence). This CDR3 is CASSFRGEGTNEKLFF. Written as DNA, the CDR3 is TGTGCCAGCAGTTTCAGGGGCGAAGGAACTAATGAAAAACTGTTTTTT.

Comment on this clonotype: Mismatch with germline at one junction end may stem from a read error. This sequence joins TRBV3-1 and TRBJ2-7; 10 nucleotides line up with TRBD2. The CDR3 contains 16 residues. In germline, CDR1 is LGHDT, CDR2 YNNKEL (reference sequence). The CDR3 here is CASSPRTSGGHYGQYF. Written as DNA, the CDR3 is TGTGCCAGCAGCCCCCGGACTAGCGGAGGGCATTACGGGCAGTACTTC.

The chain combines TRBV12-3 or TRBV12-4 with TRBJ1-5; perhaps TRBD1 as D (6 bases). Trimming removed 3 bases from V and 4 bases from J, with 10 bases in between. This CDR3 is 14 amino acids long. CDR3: CASSFGQNNQPQHF. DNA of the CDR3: TGTGCCAGCAGTTTCGGACAGAATAATCAGCCCCAGCATTTT.

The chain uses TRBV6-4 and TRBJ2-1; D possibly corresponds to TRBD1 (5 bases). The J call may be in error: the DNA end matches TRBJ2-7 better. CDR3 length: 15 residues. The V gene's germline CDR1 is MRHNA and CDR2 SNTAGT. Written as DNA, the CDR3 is TGTGCCAGCAGCATGCAGGGAAACCCTTACAATGAGCAGTACTTC. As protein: CASSMQGNPYNEQYF.

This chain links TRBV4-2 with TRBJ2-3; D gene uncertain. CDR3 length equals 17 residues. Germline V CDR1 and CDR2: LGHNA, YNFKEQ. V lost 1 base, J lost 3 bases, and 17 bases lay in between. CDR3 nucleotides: TGTGCCAGCAGCCAAGTCCGACTGGAGACGAGGACAGATACGCAGTATTTT. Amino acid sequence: CASSQVRLETRTDTQYF.

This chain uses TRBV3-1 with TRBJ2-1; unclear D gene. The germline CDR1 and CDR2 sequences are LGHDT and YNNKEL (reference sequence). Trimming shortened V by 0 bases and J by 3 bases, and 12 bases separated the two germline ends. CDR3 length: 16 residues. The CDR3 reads CASSQEVTGYYNEQFF. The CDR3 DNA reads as TGTGCCAGCAGCCAAGAGGTCACGGGTTACTACAATGAGCAGTTCTTC.

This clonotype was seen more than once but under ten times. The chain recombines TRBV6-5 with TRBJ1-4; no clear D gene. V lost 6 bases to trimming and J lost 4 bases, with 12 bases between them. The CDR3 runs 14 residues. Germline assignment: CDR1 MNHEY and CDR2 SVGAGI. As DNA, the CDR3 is TGTGCCAGCAGCCCCTTCCCGGGTAATGAAAAACTGTTTTTT. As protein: CASSPFPGNEKLFF.

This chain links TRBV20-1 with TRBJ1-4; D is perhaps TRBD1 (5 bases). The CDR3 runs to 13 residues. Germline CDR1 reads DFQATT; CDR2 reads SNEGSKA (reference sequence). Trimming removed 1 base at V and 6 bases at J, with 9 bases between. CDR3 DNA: TGCAGTGCTAGAGTAACGGGGGATGAAAAACTGTTTTTT. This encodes CSARVTGDEKLFF.

The CDR3 protein is CASSFSTWEDTQYF. The CDR3 DNA reads as TGTGCCAGCAGCTTCTCGACTTGGGAGGATACGCAGTATTTT. This chain uses TRBV7-8 with TRBJ2-3; maybe TRBD2 (5 bases). Trimming shortened V by 3 bases and J by 6 bases, and 13 bases separated the two germline ends. The CDR3 totals 14 residues. Germline V CDR1 and CDR2: SGHVS, FQNEAQ. Looking up the rest from reference TRBV7-8 and TRBJ2-3 gives the full variable domain: GAGVSQSPRYKVAKRGQDVALRCDPISGHVSLFWYQQALGQGPEFLTYFQNEAQLDKSGLPSDRFFAERPEGSVSTLKIQRTQQEDSAVYLCASSFSTWEDTQYFGPGTRLTVL.

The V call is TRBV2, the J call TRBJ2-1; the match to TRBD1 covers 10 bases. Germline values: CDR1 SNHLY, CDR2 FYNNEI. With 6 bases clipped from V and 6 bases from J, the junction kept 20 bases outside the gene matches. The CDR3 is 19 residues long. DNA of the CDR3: TGTGCCAGCAGGGATGACAGGGGGCAGACCTATAGTACCATCAATGAGCAGTTCTTC. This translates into CASRDDRGQTYSTINEQFF.

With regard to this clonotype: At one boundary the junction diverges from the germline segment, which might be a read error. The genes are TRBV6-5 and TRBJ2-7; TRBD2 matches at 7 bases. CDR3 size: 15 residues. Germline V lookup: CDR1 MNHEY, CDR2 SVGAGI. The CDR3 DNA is TGTGCCAGAAGTTATATCTCGGGGAGGGGTGGTGAGCAGTACTTC. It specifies CARSYISGRGGEQYF.

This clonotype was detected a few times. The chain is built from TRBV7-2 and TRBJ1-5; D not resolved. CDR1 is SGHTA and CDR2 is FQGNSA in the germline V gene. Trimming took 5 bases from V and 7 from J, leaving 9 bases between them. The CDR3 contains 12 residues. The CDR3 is CASSLYAQPQHF. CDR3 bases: TGTGCCAGCAGCCTTTACGCCCAGCCCCAGCATTTT.

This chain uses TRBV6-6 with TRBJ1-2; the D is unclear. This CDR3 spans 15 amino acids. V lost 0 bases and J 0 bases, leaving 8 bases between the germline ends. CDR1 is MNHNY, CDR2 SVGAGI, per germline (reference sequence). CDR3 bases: TGTGCCAGCAGTTACTCGCAGCGGACTAACTATGGCTACACCTTC. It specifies CASSYSQRTNYGYTF.

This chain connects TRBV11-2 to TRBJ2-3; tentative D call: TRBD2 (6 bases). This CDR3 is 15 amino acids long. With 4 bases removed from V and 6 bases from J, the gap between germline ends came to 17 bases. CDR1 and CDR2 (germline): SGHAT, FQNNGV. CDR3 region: CASSYLALPGDTQYF. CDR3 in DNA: TGTGCCAGCAGCTATCTAGCGCTACCTGGGGATACGCAGTATTTT.

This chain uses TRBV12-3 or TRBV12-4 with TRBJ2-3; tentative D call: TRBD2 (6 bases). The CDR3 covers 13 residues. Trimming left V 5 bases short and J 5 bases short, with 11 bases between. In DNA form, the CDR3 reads TGTGCCAGCAGTCCACGAGCGGGAGATACGCAGTATTTT. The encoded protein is CASSPRAGDTQYF.

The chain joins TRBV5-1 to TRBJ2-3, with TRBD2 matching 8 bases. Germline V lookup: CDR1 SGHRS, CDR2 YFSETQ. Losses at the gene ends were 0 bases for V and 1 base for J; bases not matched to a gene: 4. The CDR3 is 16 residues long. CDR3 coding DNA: TGCGCCAGCAGCTTGGATACTAGCGGTCGCACAGATACGCAGTATTTT. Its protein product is CASSLDTSGRTDTQYF.

The CDR3 sequence: CASSSRTPRRRQETQYF. CDR3 in DNA: TGTGCCAGCAGCTCCCGGACCCCCAGGAGGCGTCAAGAGACCCAGTACTTC. V gene TRBV3-1 combines with J gene TRBJ2-1; TRBD2 is a possible D gene (5 bases). The DNA end lines up better with TRBJ2-5; the J call may be wrong. This CDR3 has 17 amino acids. CDR1 and CDR2 from the germline V gene are LGHDT and YNNKEL (reference sequence).

The CDR3 DNA sequence: TGTGCCAGCAGCTTAGGAGCAGGGATTTTTAGCAATGAGCAGTTCTTC. It codes for CASSLGAGIFSNEQFF. The chain combines TRBV7-2 with TRBJ2-1, with a tentative D call TRBD1 (5 bases). With 1 base removed from V and 6 bases from J, the gap between germline ends came to 16 bases. Germline-derived CDR1 and CDR2 are SGHTA and FQGNSA. The CDR3 is 16 amino acids.